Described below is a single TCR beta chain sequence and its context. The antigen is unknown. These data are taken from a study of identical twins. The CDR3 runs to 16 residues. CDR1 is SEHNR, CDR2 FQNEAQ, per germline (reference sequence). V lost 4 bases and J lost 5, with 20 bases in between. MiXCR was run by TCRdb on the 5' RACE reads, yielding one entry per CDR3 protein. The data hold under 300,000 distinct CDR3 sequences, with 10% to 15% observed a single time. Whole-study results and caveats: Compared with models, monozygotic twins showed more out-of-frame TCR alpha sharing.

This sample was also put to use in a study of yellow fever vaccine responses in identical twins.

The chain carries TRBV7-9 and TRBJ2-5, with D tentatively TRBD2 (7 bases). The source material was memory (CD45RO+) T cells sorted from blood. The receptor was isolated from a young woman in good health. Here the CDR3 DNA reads TGTGCCAGCAGCTCACTCCCGGGACACGGGGGGGAGACCCAGTACTTC. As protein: CASSSLPGHGGETQYF.